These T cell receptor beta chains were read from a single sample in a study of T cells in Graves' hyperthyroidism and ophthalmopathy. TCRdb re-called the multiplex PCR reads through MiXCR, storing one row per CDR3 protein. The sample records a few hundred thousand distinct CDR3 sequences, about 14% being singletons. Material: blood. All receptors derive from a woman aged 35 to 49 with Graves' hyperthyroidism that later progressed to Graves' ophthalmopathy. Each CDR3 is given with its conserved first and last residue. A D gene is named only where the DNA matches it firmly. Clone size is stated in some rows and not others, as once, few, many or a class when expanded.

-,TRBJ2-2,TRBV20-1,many,TGCAGTGCTAGAGATCGAGGAACGAACACCGGGGAGCTGTTTTTT,CSARDRGTNTGELFF
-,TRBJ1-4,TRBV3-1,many,TGTGCCAGCAGCCCCAACCTCCGGGGGTTAGCGGAAAAACTGTTTTTT,CASSPNLRGLAEKLFF
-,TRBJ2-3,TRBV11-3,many,TGTGCCAGCAGCGCCGCTTCGGTTCCAGATACGCAGTATTTT,CASSAASVPDTQYF
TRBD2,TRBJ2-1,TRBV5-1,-,TGCGCCAGCAATCCCCTCCCCGGGACTAGCCGTAGCAATGAGCAGTTCTTC,CASNPLPGTSRSNEQFF
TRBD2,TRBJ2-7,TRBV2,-,TGTGCCAGCAGTGAAGGTAGCCTAGCGGGGGCCTACGAGCAGTACTTC,CASSEGSLAGAYEQYF
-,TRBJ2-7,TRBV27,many,TGTGCCAGCAGTTTAGTGGACAGACCCTACGAGCAGTACTTC,CASSLVDRPYEQYF
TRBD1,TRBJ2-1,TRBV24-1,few,TGTGCCACCAGTGAACAGGGGATATACAATGAGCAGTTCTTC,CATSEQGIYNEQFF
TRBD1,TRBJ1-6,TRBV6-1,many,TGTGCCAGCAGACGATCGACAGGGGTCGATTCACCCCTCCACTTT,CASRRSTGVDSPLHF
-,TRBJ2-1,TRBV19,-,TGTGCCAGTAGTATAGCGTCCAGGGACAATGAGCAGTTCTTC,CASSIASRDNEQFF
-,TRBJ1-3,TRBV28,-,TGTGCCAGCAGTTTATTCGGGGTCTCTGGAAACACCATATATTTT,CASSLFGVSGNTIYF
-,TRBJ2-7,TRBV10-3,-,TGTGCCATCAGTGGCAGTACCTACGAGCAGTACTTC,CAISGSTYEQYF
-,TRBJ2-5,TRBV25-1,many,TGTGCCAGCAGTGTTGGGCTCGGAGAGACCCAGTACTTC,CASSVGLGETQYF
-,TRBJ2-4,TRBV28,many,TGTGCCAGCAGCCCCGGGTTGTTTGGGATAAACATTCAGTACTTC,CASSPGLFGINIQYF
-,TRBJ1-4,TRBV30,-,TGTGCCTGGAGCAGACTCAATGAAAAACTGTTTTTT,CAWSRLNEKLFF
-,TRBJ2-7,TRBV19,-,TGTGCCAGTAGTGACAACTACGAGCAGTACTTC,CASSDNYEQYF
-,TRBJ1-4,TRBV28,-,TGTGCCAGCACCCTTGTGTCGGGCGGGGACGAAAAACTGTTTTTT,CASTLVSGGDEKLFF
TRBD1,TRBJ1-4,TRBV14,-,TGTGCCAGCAGCCGGGACAGAGTTAGAGAAAAACTGTTTTTT,CASSRDRVREKLFF
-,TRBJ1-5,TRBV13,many,TGTGCCAGCAACGGGGGATCGTATCAGCCCCAGCATTTT,CASNGGSYQPQHF
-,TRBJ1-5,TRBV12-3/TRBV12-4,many,TGTGCCAGCAGTCTACTGAGCGCAAATCAGCCCCAGCATTTT,CASSLLSANQPQHF
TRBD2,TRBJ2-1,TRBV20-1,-,TGCAGTGCTAGAGATGGGCTAGCGGGAGATCGCCCCTACAATGAGCAGTTCTTC,CSARDGLAGDRPYNEQFF
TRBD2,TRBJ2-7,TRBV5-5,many,TGTGCCAGCAGCTTGGCGGGAGGGCCGGTATACGAGCAGTACTTC,CASSLAGGPVYEQYF
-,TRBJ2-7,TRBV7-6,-,TGTGCCAGCAGCGGGGGTGACTCGTCCTACGAGCAGTACTTC,CASSGGDSSYEQYF
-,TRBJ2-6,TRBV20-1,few,TGCAGTGCCCCAGGGCAGGGATGGGGGGCCAACGTCCTGACTTTC,CSAPGQGWGANVLTF
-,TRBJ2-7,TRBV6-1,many,TGTGCCAGCAGTGAAGGGTCAGCCCACCGCTACGAGCAGTACTTC,CASSEGSAHRYEQYF
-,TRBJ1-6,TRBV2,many,TGTGCCAGTAAGAGTCAAGAGAATTCACCCCTCCACTTT,CASKSQENSPLHF
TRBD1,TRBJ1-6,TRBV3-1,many,TGTGCCAGCAGCCGACAGGGAGATAATTCACCCCTCCACTTT,CASSRQGDNSPLHF
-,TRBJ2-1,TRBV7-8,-,TGTGCCAGCAGCTTACGGTCTTACAATGAGCAGTTCTTC,CASSLRSYNEQFF
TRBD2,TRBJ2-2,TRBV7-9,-,TGTGCCAGCAGCCATGGGACTAGCCTCAACACCGGGGAGCTGTTTTTT,CASSHGTSLNTGELFF
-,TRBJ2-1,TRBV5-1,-,TGCGCCAGCAGCTCCGGACTGGAGCAGTTCTTC,CASSSGLEQFF
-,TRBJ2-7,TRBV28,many,TGTGCCAGCCGTTCCACAGACAGCTCCTACGAGCAGTACTTC,CASRSTDSSYEQYF
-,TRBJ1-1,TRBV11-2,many,TGTGCCAGCAGCTTAGGTCCGGGAATCACTGAAGCTTTCTTT,CASSLGPGITEAFF
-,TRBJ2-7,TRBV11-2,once,TGTGCCAGCAGCCAAGTAATAACTTCGTACGAGCAGTACTTC,CASSQVITSYEQYF
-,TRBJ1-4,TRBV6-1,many,TGTGCCAGCAGTGCCGCAGGGTTCAACCCAACTAATGAAAAACTGTTTTTT,CASSAAGFNPTNEKLFF
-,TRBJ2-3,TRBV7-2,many,TGTGCCAGCAGCTCTCTAATTACGCAGTATTTT,CASSSLITQYF
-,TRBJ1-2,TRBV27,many,TGTGCCAGCAGTTTGGAGGGGACTAACTATGGCTACACCTTC,CASSLEGTNYGYTF
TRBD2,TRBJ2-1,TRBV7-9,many,TGTGCCAGCAGCTTATCGCCTAGCGGGTACAATGAGCAGTTCTTC,CASSLSPSGYNEQFF
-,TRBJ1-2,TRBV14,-,TGTGCCAGCAGCCAAGACCGGGTTCTCTCTAACTATGGCTACACCTTC,CASSQDRVLSNYGYTF
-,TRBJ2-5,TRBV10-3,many,TGTGCCATCAGTATGGAATCGGGGGAGACCCAGTACTTC,CAISMESGETQYF
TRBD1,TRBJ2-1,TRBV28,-,TGTGCCAGCAGTTCGCACATGACCCGGGACAGGGGCTACCGGTATGAGCAGTTCTTC,CASSSHMTRDRGYRYEQFF
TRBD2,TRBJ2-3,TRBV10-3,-,TGTGCCATCAGTGAGTCAAAGCGGGAGGGCCGGGGCACGCAGTATTTT,CAISESKREGRGTQYF
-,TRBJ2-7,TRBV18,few,TGTGCCAGCTCACAGGGGACGGGATTCTACGAGCAGTACTTC,CASSQGTGFYEQYF
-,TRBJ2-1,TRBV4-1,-,TGCGCCAGCAGCCCTATGCTCGGGGCAGGCTCCTACAATGAGCAGTTCTTC,CASSPMLGAGSYNEQFF
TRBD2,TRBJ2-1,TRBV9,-,TGTGCCAGCAGCAACCCCAGGCGCCAGCGGGAGCGCTATGAGCAGTTCTTC,CASSNPRRQRERYEQFF
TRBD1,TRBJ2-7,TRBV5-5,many,TGTGCCAGCAGCCCAGATATGACAGGGACCTACGAGCAGTACTTC,CASSPDMTGTYEQYF
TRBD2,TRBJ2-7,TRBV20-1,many,TGCAGTGCTAGAGGGACTAGCTCCTACGAGCAGTACTTC,CSARGTSSYEQYF
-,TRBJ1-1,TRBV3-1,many,TGTGCCAGCAGCCCAGTTCAGGGCGGTAAAACTGAAGCTTTCTTT,CASSPVQGGKTEAFF
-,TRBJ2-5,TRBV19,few,TGTGCCAGTAGTATGGGACGGCAAGAGATCCAGTACTTC,CASSMGRQEIQYF
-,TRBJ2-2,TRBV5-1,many,TGCGCCAGCAGCTTGGGTATTGCGCCGGCGGACACCGGGGAGCTGTTTTTT,CASSLGIAPADTGELFF
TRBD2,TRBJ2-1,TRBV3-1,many,TGTGCCAGCAGCCAAGAGACTAGCGCTTCTTATGAGCAGTTCTTC,CASSQETSASYEQFF
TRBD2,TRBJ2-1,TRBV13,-,TGTGCCAGCAGCTCCGGACTAGCGGGAGATCCACCATTGAACAATGAGCAGTTCTTC,CASSSGLAGDPPLNNEQFF
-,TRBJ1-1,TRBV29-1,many,TGCAGCGTTAAAGGGGTTTTGAACACTGAAGCTTTCTTT,CSVKGVLNTEAFF
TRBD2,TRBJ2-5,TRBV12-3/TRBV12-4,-,TGTGCCAGCAGCCGAGGCTTTACTAGCGGCAAAGAGACCCAGTACTTC,CASSRGFTSGKETQYF
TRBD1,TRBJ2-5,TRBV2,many,TGTGCCAGCAGTATTGGACAGGTTCGCGGGGAGACCCAGTACTTC,CASSIGQVRGETQYF
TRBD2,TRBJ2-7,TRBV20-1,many,TGCAGTACACGGAGTAGCGGGAGAAAGAGCTACGAGCAGTACTTC,CSTRSSGRKSYEQYF
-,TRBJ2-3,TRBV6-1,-,TGTGCCAGCAGTGAGAGTCTAGCGAACACAGATACGCAGTATTTT,CASSESLANTDTQYF
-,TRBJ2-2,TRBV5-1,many,TGCGCCAGCAGCTTCCAGACCGGGGAGCTGTTTTTT,CASSFQTGELFF
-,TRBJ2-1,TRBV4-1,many,TGCGCCAGCCGAGCCGTGGGGGGACCGTACAATGAGCAGTTCTTC,CASRAVGGPYNEQFF
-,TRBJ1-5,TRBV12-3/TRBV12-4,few,TGTGCCAGCAGCCACGTATGGCCCCCGGTCTTCACTCATCAGCCCCAGCATTTT,CASSHVWPPVFTHQPQHF
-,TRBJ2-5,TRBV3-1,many,TGTGCCAGCAGCCAAGAGGGGGGCGGGGAGACCCAGTACTTC,CASSQEGGGETQYF